This T cell receptor beta chain was sequenced during a study of T cells in Graves' hyperthyroidism and ophthalmopathy (dated by TCRdb to the late 2010s). For context, the study as a whole: Peripheral blood samples were taken at initial diagnosis, before any treatment was given. To identify distinguishing TCR V-J signatures, a discovery cohort of about a hundred patients was used, comprising 40 to 45 with Graves' ophthalmopathy and approximately 57 with stable Graves' hyperthyroidism. After blood sampling, hyperthyroidism patients were treated with methimazole at a starting dose of 30 mg daily, and ophthalmopathy patients were treated with high-dose intravenous methylprednisolone. In six Graves' hyperthyroidism patients, the study also compared T-cell repertoires from thyroid tissue with T-cell repertoires from blood. According to the paper, TCR Vbeta CDR3 sequencing was carried out on 135 peripheral blood samples, which came from fewer than 50 ophthalmopathy, 70 to 80 hyperthyroidism and approximately 17 progressor patients. For training and testing, the roughly 100 patients in the discovery cohort were randomly divided in a 7:3 ratio. Prospective prediction of ophthalmopathy was tested in an independent validation cohort consisting of 18 hyperthyroidism patients and about 17 patients who later progressed to ophthalmopathy.

The germline V gene encodes CDR1 SQVTM and CDR2 ANQGSEA. CDR3 length: 13 amino acids, cysteine to phenylalanine. Just CDR3 DNA is preserved here, 39 bases in frame from base 1. V loses 6 bases of germline sequence and J loses 3 bases, and the interval between the two ends is 14 bases. What the study reported, not specific to this receptor: During validation, the model predicted progression to ophthalmopathy a median of roughly six months ahead of onset, with approximately 71% sensitivity and more than 72% specificity. Sample size was not statistically predetermined, and investigators were not blinded to group allocation. Most expanded thyroid clonotypes (frequency above 0.001) were also detected in blood, a finding suggesting that blood repertoires may reflect thyroid immune responses. In cross-validation, a model built on a 13 V-J signature told ophthalmopathy apart from stable hyperthyroidism with 87.88% sensitivity and about 81% specificity, and in testing the same model reached 80%/75%.

A few counts support this clonotype. There is no known antigen for this receptor. One base away there is no much larger clone; base qualities are not given. Ophthalmopathy patients had moderately to severely active disease, with a Clinical Activity Score of 3 or more, a NOSPECS grade of 4 or more, and a disease duration of less than 3 months. Patients with uncontrolled infections, other autoimmune diseases, pregnancy or lactation were excluded. Diagnoses were based on clinical symptoms, serum thyroxine and TRAb, thyroid ultrasound and orbital computed tomography. PBMCs were isolated from more than 8 ml of fresh peripheral blood by Ficoll-Paque density gradient centrifugation. Total RNA was extracted using Trizol reagent, and RNA quality was assessed on an Agilent 2100 Bioanalyzer. Amplification of TCR beta CDR3 regions was carried out from RNA transcripts. For the first round of RT-PCR on the TCR CDR3, the HTBI primer set was used together with the Qiagen OneStep RT-PCR kit. A second multiplex PCR round built the libraries, followed by size selection and purification. Sequencing of the libraries was done on an Illumina HiSeq2000 using paired-end 100 bp reads. The study's processing was this. SOAPnuke was used to process the raw data, removing reads that contained adapters or uncalled bases, had a mean Phred below 15, or lacked an exact match to the constant primer or identifier. High-quality paired reads were merged with COPE v1.2.5, and unique nucleotide sequences were defined as clonotypes. MiTCR v1.1 was used to align the clonotypes against IMGT TRBV, TRBD and TRBJ reference segments. The analysis was restricted to V-J combinations with a frequency above 0.0001, which together covered just over 98% of the repertoires. A TCS score was defined as the ratio of F50 (clonal expansion) to E x V (chaos), with BLOSUM62-based TCRdist applied between CDR3 peptides within each V-J. Welch's t-statistics and random forest reduced around 550 V-J features to 13, which were used in a naive Bayes classifier (R e1071). TCRdb reworked the public reads: Q25 trimming with fastp, MiXCR clone assembly, productive beta chains retained. Every entry covers one CDR3 protein and lists the most common genes and DNA from its rows. These V and J calls derive from TCRdb rather than the authors' analysis. The sample profile shows over 500,000 distinct CDR3 sequences; 17% of them were found once. The ten largest clones take up 15% to 20% of the sample.

This chain joins TRBV29-1 to TRBJ1-2, with the identity of the D gene unclear. This sequence originates from a woman aged 18 to 35 with Graves' ophthalmopathy. Sequenced sample: blood. The nucleotide sequence reads as follows: TGCAGCGTGCACGACAAGGAAGACTATGGCTACACCTTC. The translation is CSVHDKEDYGYTF.